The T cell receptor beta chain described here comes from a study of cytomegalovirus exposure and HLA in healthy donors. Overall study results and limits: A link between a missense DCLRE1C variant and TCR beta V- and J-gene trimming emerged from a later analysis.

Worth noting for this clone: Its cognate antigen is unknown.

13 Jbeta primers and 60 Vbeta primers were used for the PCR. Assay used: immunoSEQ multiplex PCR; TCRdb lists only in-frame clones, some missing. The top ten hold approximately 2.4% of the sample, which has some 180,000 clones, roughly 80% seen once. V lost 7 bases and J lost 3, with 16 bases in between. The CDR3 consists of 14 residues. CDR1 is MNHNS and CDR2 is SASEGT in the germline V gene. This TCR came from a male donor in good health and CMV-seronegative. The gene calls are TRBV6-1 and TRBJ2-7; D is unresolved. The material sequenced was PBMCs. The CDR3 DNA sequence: TGTGCCAGCATTATTGCAGGTTCAAGCTACGAGCAGTACTTC. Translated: CASIIAGSSYEQYF.